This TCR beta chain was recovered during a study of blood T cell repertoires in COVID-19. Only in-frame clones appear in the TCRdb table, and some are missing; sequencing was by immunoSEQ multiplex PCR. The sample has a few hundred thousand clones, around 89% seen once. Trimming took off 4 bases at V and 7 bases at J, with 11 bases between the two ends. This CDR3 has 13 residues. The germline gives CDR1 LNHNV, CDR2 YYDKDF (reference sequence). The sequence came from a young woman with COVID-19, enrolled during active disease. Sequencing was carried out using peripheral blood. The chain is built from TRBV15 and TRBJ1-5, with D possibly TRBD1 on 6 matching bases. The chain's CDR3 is CATSTGEGQPQHF. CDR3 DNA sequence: TGTGCCACCAGCACAGGGGAGGGACAGCCCCAGCATTTT.